Listed here are 18 T cell receptor beta chains from one sample, sequenced in a study of T cell responses to AZD1222 COVID-19 vaccine. The protocol was immunoSEQ multiplex PCR, while the TCRdb copy is restricted to in-frame clones and leaves out a portion. This sample has about 93,000 clones, with 89% found just once. This specimen consisted of peripheral blood, obtained on day 0 of MenACWY control vaccination. These receptors were taken from an adult in good health.

The genes are TRBV6-2 or TRBV6-3 and TRBJ1-4, with a tentative D call TRBD1 (6 bases). The germline V gene has CDR1 MNHEY and CDR2 SVGEGT. The V gene lost 5 bases and the J gene lost 7 bases, with 20 bases spanning the gap. The CDR3 length is 16 residues. CDR3 amino acids: CASSDIYRDGVEKLFF. In nucleotides, the CDR3 is TGTGCCAGCAGTGACATCTACAGGGATGGCGTTGAAAAACTGTTTTTT.

The chain combines TRBV10-2 with TRBJ2-1; D perhaps matches TRBD2 (7 bases). Germline lookup yields CDR1 WSHSY and CDR2 SAAADI. With 3 bases removed from V and 6 bases from J, the gap between germline ends came to 12 bases. This CDR3 has 14 amino acids. CDR3 protein: CASSDPGGLNEQFF. As DNA, the CDR3 is TGCGCCAGCAGTGATCCCGGGGGGCTCAATGAGCAGTTCTTC.

On this clone itself: One junction end does not reproduce the germline sequence, and a read error may be involved. V is TRBV12-3 or TRBV12-4 and J is TRBJ1-2; D might be TRBD1 (5 bases). The CDR3 is 12 amino acids. Here the CDR3 DNA reads TGTGCCAGCAGCTTAGGGACTTATGGCTACACCTTC. Protein product: CASSLGTYGYTF.

This clone has a single count. CDR3 amino acids: CASSLWGQGSTEAFF. Written as DNA, the CDR3 is TGTGCCAGCAGTTTATGGGGACAGGGGAGTACTGAAGCTTTCTTT. V and J are TRBV27 and TRBJ1-1; 10 nucleotides line up with TRBD1. CDR1 is MNHEY and CDR2 is SMNVEV in the germline V gene (reference sequence). V dropped 1 base and J dropped 5; count of bases not matched to a gene: 4. CDR3 length equals 15 residues.

The chain carries TRBV19 and TRBJ1-1; D remains ambiguous. Trimming took off 6 bases at V and 5 bases at J, with 7 bases between the two ends. This CDR3 region has 11 residues. Germline CDR1 and CDR2: LNHDA and SQIVND (reference sequence). CDR3 region: CASRGQTEAFF. The CDR3 DNA is TGTGCCAGTAGGGGTCAGACTGAAGCTTTCTTT.

The V call is TRBV7-2, the J call TRBJ2-7, with TRBD1 as a possible D gene (7 bases). CDR3 length: 14 residues. CDR1 is SGHTA, CDR2 FQGNSA, per germline. Trimming stripped 1 base from V and 2 bases from J, with 9 bases between. CDR3 sequence: CASSLGGTAYEQYF. CDR3 nucleotide sequence: TGTGCCAGCAGCTTAGGCGGGACAGCCTACGAGCAGTACTTC.

V usage is TRBV9 and J usage is TRBJ2-1; 8 positions agree with TRBD2. The CDR3 runs 16 residues. The V segment lost 4 bases and the J segment 8 bases; nucleotides outside the gene matches: 14. CDR1 is SGDLS and CDR2 is YYNGEE in the germline V gene. This chain's CDR3 is CASSLTGGADDDEQFF. In DNA, the CDR3 is TGTGCCAGCAGCCTGACCGGGGGGGCGGACGACGATGAGCAGTTCTTC.

The V and J genes are TRBV12-3 or TRBV12-4 and TRBJ1-2, with 8 nucleotides matching TRBD1. The length of the CDR3 is 13 residues. J lost 2 bases, V lost 8 bases, and 4 bases had no gene match. The DNA of the CDR3 is TGTGCCAGCCGACAGGGGACCAACTATGGCTACACCTTC. Protein sequence: CASRQGTNYGYTF.

V and J are TRBV7-9 and TRBJ2-3, with 10 bases that match TRBD2. V was clipped by 7 bases and J by 0 bases; unmatched bases: 7. The CDR3 totals 16 residues. Germline loops: CDR1 SEHNR, CDR2 FQNEAQ (reference sequence). The CDR3 spells CASTTGLAVSTDTQYF. The CDR3 DNA follows: TGTGCCAGCACCACCGGACTAGCGGTTAGCACAGATACGCAGTATTTT.

The V call is TRBV2, the J call TRBJ1-1; unclear D gene. The CDR3 covers 12 residues. From germline, CDR1 is SNHLY and CDR2 FYNNEI. The ends were cut back, 10 bases at V and 4 bases at J, with 13 bases in the middle. The CDR3 here is CATQDVGTEAFF. In DNA, the CDR3 is TGTGCCACCCAGGACGTGGGCACTGAAGCTTTCTTT.

This clone came up once. V gene TRBV6-5 combines with J gene TRBJ2-1; 10 bases map to TRBD2. V was clipped by 2 bases and J by 8 bases; unmatched bases: 9. This CDR3 is 16 amino acids long. Germline CDR1 reads MNHEY; CDR2 reads SVGAGI. The CDR3 loop reads CASSYASGGSRDEQFF. CDR3 coding DNA: TGTGCCAGCAGTTACGCTAGCGGGGGATCTAGGGATGAGCAGTTCTTC.

V and J are TRBV4-1 and TRBJ2-1; D gene ambiguous. Germline CDR1 reads MGHRA; CDR2 reads YSYEKL. V lost 1 base to trimming and J lost 1 base, with 14 bases between them. The CDR3 sequence is 17 residues long. DNA of the CDR3: TGCGCCAGCAGCCAAGGCCCCGGGTCTCTTTCCTACAATGAGCAGTTCTTC. Its translation is CASSQGPGSLSYNEQFF.

The chain is built from TRBV2 and TRBJ1-2; 7 nucleotides agree with TRBD1. After removal of 4 bases from V and 4 bases from J, the junction contained 9 bases not matched to a gene. This CDR3 is built from 15 residues. Looked up from germline, CDR1 is SNHLY and CDR2 is FYNNEI. The CDR3 region has the DNA TGTGCCAGCAGTGCGGAACAGGGGTTAAGCTATGGCTACACCTTC. Protein product: CASSAEQGLSYGYTF.

The chain combines TRBV5-4 with TRBJ2-7; TRBD2 aligns across 9 bases. The CDR3 covers 16 residues. Germline CDR1 reads SGHNT; CDR2 reads YYREEE (reference sequence). V shed 4 bases and J 6 bases; nucleotides not matched to a gene: 14. CDR3: CASSALAGGPGGEQYF. CDR3 nucleotides: TGTGCCAGCAGCGCTCTCGCGGGGGGGCCTGGGGGCGAGCAGTACTTC.

J is TRBJ1-2 and V is TRBV9, with unresolved D. The CDR3 covers 12 residues. V was shortened by 0 bases and J by 5 bases, with 5 bases between the two germline ends. Per the germline V gene, CDR1 is SGDLS and CDR2 is YYNGEE. The CDR3 DNA reads TGTGCCAGCAGCGTAGGACGGTATGGCTACACCTTC. Amino acids: CASSVGRYGYTF.

The genes are TRBV7-6 and TRBJ2-7, with D perhaps matching TRBD1 (7 bases). V gave up 0 bases and J gave up 3 bases, with 15 bases separating them. Per germline, CDR1 SGHVS and CDR2 FNYEAQ. The CDR3 has 16 amino acids. The CDR3 bases are TGTGCCAGCAGCTTAGCGTCAGGGGGACTCGACTACGAGCAGTACTTC. Its translation: CASSLASGGLDYEQYF.

The chain uses TRBV6-2 or TRBV6-3 and TRBJ2-3; TRBD2 might be the D (5 bases). Trimming pared 1 base from V and 1 base from J, leaving 6 bases between. Germline lookup yields CDR1 MNHEY and CDR2 SVGEGT. The CDR3 totals 14 residues. The CDR3 sequence: CASSYLLGTDTQYF. The DNA for the CDR3 is TGTGCCAGCAGTTACTTACTAGGCACAGATACGCAGTATTTT.

V gene TRBV19 combines with J gene TRBJ2-3; TRBD2 is a possible D gene (6 bases). The V gene lost 7 bases and the J gene lost 4 bases, with 18 bases spanning the gap. This CDR3 contains 15 residues. Germline CDR1 LNHDA, CDR2 SQIVND (reference sequence). As DNA, the CDR3 is TGTGCCAGTATGTGGGGCACAGGCGGGGCAGATACGCAGTATTTT. Translating gives CASMWGTGGADTQYF. The whole variable domain, filled in from reference TRBV19 and TRBJ2-3, reads DGGITQSPKYLFRKEGQNVTLSCEQNLNHDAMYWYRQDPGQGLRLIYYSQIVNDFQKGDIAEGYSVSREKKESFPLTVTSAQKNPTAFYLCASMWGTGGADTQYFGPGTRLTVL.